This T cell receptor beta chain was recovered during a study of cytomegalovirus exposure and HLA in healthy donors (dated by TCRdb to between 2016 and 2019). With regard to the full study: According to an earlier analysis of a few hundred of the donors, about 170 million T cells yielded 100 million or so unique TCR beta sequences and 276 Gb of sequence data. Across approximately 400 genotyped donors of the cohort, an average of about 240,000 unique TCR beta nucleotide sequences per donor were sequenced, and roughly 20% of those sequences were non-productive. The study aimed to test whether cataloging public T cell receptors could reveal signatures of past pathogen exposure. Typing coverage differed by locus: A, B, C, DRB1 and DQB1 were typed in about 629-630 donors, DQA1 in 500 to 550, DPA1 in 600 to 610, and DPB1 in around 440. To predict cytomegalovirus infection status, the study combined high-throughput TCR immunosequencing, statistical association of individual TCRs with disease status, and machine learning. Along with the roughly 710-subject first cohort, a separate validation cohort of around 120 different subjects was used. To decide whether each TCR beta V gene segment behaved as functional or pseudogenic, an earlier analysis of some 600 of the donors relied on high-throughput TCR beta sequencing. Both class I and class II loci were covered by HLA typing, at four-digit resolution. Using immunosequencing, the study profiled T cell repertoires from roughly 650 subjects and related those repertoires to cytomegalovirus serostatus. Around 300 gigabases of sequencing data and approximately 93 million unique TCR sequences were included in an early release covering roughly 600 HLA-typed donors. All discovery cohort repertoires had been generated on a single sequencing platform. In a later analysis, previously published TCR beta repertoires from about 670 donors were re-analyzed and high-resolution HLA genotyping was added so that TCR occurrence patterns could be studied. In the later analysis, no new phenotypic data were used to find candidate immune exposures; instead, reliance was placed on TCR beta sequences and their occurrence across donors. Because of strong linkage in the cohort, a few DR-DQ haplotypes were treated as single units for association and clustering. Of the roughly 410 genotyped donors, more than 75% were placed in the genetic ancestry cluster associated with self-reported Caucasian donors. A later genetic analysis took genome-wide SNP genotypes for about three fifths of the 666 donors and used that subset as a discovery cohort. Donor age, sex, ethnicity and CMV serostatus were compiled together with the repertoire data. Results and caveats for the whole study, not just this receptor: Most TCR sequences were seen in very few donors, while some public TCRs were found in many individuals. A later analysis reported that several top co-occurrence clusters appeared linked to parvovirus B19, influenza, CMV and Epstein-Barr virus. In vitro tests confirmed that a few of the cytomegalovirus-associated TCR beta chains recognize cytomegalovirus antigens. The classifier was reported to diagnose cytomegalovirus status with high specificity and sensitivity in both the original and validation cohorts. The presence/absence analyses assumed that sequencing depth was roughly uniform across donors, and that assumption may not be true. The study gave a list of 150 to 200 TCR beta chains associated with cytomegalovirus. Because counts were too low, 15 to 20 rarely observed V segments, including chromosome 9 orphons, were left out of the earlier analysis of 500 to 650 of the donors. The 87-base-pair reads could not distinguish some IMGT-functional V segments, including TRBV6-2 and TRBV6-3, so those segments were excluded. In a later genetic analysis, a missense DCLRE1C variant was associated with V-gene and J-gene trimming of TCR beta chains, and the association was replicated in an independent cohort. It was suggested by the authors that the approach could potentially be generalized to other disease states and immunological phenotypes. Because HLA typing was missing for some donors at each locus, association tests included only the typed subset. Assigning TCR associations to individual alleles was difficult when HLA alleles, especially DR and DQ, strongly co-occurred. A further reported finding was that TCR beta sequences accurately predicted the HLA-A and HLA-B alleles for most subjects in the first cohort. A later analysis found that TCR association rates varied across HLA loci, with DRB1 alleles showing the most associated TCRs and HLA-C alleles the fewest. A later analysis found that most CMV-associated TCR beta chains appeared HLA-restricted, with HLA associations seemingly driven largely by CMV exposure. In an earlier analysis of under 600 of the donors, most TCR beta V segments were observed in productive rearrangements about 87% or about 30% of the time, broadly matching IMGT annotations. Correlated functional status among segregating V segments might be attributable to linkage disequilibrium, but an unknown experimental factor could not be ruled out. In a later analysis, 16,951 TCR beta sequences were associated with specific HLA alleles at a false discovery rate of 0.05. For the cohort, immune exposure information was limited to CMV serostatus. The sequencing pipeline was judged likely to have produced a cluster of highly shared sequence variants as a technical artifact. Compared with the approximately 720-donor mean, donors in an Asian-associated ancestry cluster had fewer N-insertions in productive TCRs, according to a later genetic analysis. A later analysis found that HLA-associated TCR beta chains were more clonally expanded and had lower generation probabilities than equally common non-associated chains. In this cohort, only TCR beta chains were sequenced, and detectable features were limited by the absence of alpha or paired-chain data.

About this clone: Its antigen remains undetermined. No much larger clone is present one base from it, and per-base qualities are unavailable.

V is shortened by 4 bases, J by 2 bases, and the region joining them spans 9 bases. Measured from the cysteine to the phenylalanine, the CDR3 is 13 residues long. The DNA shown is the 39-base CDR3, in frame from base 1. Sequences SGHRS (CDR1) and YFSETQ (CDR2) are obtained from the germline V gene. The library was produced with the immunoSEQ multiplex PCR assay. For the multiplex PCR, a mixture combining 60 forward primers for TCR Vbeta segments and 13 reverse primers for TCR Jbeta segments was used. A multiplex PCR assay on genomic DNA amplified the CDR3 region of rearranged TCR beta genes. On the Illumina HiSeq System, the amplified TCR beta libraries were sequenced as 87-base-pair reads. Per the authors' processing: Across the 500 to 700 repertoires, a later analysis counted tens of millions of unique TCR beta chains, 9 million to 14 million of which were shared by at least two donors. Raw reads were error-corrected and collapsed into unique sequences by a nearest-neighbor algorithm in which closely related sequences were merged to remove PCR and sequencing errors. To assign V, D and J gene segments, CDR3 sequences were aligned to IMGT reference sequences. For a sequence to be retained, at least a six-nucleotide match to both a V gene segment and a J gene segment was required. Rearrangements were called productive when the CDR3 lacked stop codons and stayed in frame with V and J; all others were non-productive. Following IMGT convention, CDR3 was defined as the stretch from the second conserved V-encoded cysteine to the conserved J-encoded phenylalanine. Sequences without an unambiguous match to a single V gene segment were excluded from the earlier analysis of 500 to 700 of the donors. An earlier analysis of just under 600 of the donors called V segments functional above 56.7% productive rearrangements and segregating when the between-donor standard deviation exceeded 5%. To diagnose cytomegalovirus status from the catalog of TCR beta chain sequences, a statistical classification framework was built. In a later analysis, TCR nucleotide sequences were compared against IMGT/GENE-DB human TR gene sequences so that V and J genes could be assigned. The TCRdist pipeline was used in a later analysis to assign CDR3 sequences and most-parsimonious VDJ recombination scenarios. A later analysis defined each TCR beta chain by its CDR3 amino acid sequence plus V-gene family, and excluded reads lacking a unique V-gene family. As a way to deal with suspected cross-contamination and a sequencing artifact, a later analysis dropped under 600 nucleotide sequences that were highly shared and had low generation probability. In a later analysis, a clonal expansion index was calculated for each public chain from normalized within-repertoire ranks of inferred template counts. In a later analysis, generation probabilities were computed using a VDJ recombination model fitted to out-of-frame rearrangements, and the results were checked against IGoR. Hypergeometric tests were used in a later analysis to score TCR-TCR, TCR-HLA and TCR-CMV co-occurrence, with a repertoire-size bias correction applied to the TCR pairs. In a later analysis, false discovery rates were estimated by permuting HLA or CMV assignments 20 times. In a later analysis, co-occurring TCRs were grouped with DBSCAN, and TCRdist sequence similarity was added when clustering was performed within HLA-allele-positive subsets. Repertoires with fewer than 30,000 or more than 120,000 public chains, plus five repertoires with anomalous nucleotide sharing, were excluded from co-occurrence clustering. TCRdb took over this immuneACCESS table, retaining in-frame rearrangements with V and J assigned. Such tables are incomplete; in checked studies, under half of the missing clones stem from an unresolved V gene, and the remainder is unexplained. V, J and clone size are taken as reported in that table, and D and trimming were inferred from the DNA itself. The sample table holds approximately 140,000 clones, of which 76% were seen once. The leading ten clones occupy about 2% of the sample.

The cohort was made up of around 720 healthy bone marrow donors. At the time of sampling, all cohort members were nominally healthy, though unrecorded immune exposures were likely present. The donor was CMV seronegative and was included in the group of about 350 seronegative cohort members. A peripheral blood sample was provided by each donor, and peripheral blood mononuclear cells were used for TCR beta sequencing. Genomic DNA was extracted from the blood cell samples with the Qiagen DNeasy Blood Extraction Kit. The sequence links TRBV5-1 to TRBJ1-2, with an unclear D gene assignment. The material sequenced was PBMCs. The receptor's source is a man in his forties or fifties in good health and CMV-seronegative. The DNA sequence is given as TGCGCCAGCAGCCGGGGTAGCAACTATGGCTACACCTTC. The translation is CASSRGSNYGYTF. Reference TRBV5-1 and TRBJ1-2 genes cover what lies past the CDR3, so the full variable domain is KAGVTQTPRYLIKTRGQQVTLSCSPISGHRSVSWYQQTPGQGLQFLFEYFSETQRNKGNFPGRFSGRQFSNSRSEMNVSTLELGDSALYLCASSRGSNYGYTFGSGTRLTVV.